The clone carrying this T cell receptor beta chain was picked up a small number of times. V was cut by 5 bases and J by 6 bases, with 18 bases left in between. The germline V gene has CDR1 SGHRS and CDR2 YFSETQ. The CDR3 length is 15 residues. Libraries were prepared by immunoSEQ multiplex PCR; TCRdb keeps only in-frame clonotypes and omits some of them. The sample holds about 280,000 clones, roughly 91% seen once. This entry belongs to a study of blood T cell repertoires in COVID-19. Source material: PBMCs or T cells enriched from blood (not recorded which). The source is a woman aged 60 to 75 who had recovered from COVID-19. The chain carries TRBV5-1 and TRBJ2-1; D may be TRBD1 (6 bases). As DNA, the CDR3 is TGCGCCAGCAGGCAAGCCGGGACAAGATTCAATGAGCAGTTCTTC. Translated: CASRQAGTRFNEQFF.